The 10 T cell receptor beta chains below all came from one sample that was sequenced in a study of CD8 T cells in Susac syndrome. Reverse transcription used roughly 0.5 to 1 ug RNA and random hexamers. A single record per CDR3 protein comes from TCRdb applying MiXCR to the immunoSEQ multiplex PCR reads. The sample includes about 150,000 distinct CDR3 sequences, approximately 94% of them seen just once. The specimen sequenced was CD8+ T cells from PBMCs. The receptor set was obtained from a human donor with multiple sclerosis.

This chain links TRBV4-1 with TRBJ2-3, with TRBD2 matching 9 bases. The J segment lost 6 bases and the V segment lost 0 bases, leaving 7 bases of the junction unmatched. From germline, CDR1 is MGHRA and CDR2 YSYEKL. The CDR3 has 16 residues. In DNA form, the CDR3 reads TGCGCCAGCAGCCAAGAGAGAAGCGGGGGGTTTGATACGCAGTATTTT. Encoded protein: CASSQERSGGFDTQYF.

The chain links TRBV12-3 or TRBV12-4 to TRBJ2-7; 7 bases map to TRBD1. V gave up 3 bases and J gave up 3 bases; unmatched junction bases: 5. This CDR3 spans 14 amino acids. DNA for the CDR3: TGTGCCAGCAGTTTGTTTCGGACAGGCTACGAGCAGTACTTC. This encodes CASSLFRTGYEQYF.

The chain has TRBV29-1 and TRBJ2-7, with D unresolved. With 6 bases removed from V and 2 bases from J, the gap between germline ends came to 14 bases. This CDR3 has 13 residues. CDR1 is SQVTM and CDR2 is ANQGSEA in the germline V gene. CDR3 sequence: CSVRTGSAYEQYF. DNA for the CDR3: TGCAGCGTCCGCACCGGTTCCGCCTACGAGCAGTACTTC.

This rearrangement joins TRBV27 to TRBJ2-1; D call uncertain. CDR1 and CDR2 from the germline V gene are MNHEY and SMNVEV (reference sequence). This CDR3 has 15 amino acids. Trimming took off 5 bases at V and 7 bases at J, with 18 bases between the two ends. Here the CDR3 DNA reads TGTGCCAGCAGTCCCTATAACCTGCCGAGGAATGAGCAGTTCTTC. Translation: CASSPYNLPRNEQFF.

This clonotype came up once. The chain is built from TRBV27 and TRBJ1-1; perhaps TRBD1 as D (5 bases). There are 15 residues in the CDR3. V gave up 5 bases and J gave up 5 bases, with 18 bases separating them. Germline CDR1 MNHEY, CDR2 SMNVEV (reference sequence). The CDR3 protein is CASSLGTEGGTEAFF. CDR3 sequence (DNA): TGTGCCAGCAGTCTCGGGACGGAGGGTGGGACTGAAGCTTTCTTT.

This chain links TRBV28 with TRBJ2-5, with D perhaps TRBD1 (7 bases). Between the trimmed V and J ends, which lost 3 bases and 2 bases, there was a span of 16 bases. The CDR3 totals 16 residues. Per the germline V gene, CDR1 is MDHEN and CDR2 is SYDVKM. The CDR3 loop reads CASSLGQGGRQETQYF. CDR3 coding DNA: TGTGCCAGCAGTTTGGGCCAGGGGGGACGGCAAGAGACCCAGTACTTC.

This clonotype was picked up one time. The chain recombines TRBV19 with TRBJ2-1; unclear D gene. Germline lookup yields CDR1 LNHDA and CDR2 SQIVND (reference sequence). This CDR3 is built from 11 residues. V was trimmed by 6 bases and J by 8 bases, leaving 8 bases between them. DNA of the CDR3: TGTGCCAGTAGGTACGGTGATGAGCAGTTCTTC. As protein: CASRYGDEQFF.

The chain combines TRBV20-1 with TRBJ2-1; the D is unclear. CDR1 is DFQATT, CDR2 SNEGSKA, per germline (reference sequence). V lost 5 bases and J 5 bases, leaving 16 bases between the germline ends. The length of the CDR3 is 14 residues. The CDR3 nucleotides read TGCAGTGCTCTCGTGAGGTCCCCCCACAATGAGCAGTTCTTC. Translating it yields CSALVRSPHNEQFF.

CDR3 sequence: CASRPRGQGAPGDEQFF. The CDR3 DNA sequence: TGTGCCAGCAGACCCCGGGGGCAGGGGGCGCCCGGGGATGAGCAGTTCTTC. V gene TRBV7-6 combines with J gene TRBJ2-1; TRBD1 aligns across 8 bases. The V segment lost 6 bases and the J segment 8 bases; nucleotides outside the gene matches: 18. This CDR3 is 17 amino acids long. Looked up from germline, CDR1 is SGHVS and CDR2 is FNYEAQ.

This clonotype showed up just a few times. The genes are TRBV4-1 and TRBJ2-3; D might be TRBD2 (5 bases). From germline, CDR1 is MGHRA and CDR2 YSYEKL. With 0 bases removed from V and 6 bases from J, the gap between germline ends came to 10 bases. This CDR3 spans 14 amino acids. CDR3 DNA sequence: TGCGCCAGCAGCCAAGATGGTCCGGGGGATACGCAGTATTTT. It yields the protein CASSQDGPGDTQYF.